This T cell receptor (beta chain) was retrieved from a study of shared clonotypes between healthy human individuals. Whole-study findings and limits: Naive subsets, compared against memory subsets, generally had larger estimated richness values.

This table comes from immunoSEQ multiplex PCR, and its TCRdb copy is limited to in-frame clones, with some not included. This sample has around 1.4 million clones, with approximately 98.5% found just once. The CDR3 has 14 amino acids. CDR1 is MNHNY, CDR2 SVGAGI, per germline (reference sequence). The trim removed 3 bases at V and 4 bases at J, leaving 4 bases unmatched. A note on this clone: The target antigen is unknown.

The clonotype originates from a man aged 25 to 40 in good health. The chain carries TRBV6-6 and TRBJ2-7; 9 bases match TRBD1. Specimen: naive CD4+ T cells sorted from blood. Subset described: CD45RA+ positively selected. The CDR3, as DNA: TGTGCCAGCAGTTATCCGGGACAGGGTTACGAGCAGTACTTC. It codes for CASSYPGQGYEQYF.